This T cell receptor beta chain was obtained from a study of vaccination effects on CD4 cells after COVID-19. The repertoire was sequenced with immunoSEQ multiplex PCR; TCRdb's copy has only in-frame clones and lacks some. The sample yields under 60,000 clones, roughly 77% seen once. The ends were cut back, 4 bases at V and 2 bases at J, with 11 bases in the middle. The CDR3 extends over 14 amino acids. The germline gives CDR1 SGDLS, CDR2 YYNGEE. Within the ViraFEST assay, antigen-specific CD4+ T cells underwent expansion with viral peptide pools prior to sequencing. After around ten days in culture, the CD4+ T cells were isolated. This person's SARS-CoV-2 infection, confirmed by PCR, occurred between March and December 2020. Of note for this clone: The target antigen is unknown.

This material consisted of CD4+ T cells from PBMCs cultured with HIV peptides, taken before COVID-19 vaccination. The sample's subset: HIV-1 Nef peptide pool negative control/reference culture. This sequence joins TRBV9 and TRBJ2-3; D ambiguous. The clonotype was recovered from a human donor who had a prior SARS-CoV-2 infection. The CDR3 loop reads CASSQSPTTDTQYF. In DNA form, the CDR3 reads TGTGCCAGCAGCCAATCGCCCACCACAGATACGCAGTATTTT.